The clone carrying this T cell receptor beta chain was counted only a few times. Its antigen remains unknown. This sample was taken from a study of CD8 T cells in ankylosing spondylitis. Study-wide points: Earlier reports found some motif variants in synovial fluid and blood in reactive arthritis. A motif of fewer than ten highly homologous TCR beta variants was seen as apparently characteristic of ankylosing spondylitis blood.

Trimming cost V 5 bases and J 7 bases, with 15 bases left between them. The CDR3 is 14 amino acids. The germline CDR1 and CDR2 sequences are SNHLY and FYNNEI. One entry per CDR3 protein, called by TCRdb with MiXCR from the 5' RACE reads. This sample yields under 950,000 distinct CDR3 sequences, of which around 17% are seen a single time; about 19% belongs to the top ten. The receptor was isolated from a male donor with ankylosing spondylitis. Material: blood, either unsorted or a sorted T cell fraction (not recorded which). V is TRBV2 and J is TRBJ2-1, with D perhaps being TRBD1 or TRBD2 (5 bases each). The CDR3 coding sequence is TGTGCCAGCAGTCCCTGGGTGGGACGGAATGAGCAGTTCTTC. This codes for CASSPWVGRNEQFF.